The 16 T cell receptor beta chains below all came from one sample that was sequenced in a study of cytomegalovirus exposure and HLA in healthy donors. PCR was performed using 60 Vbeta and 13 Jbeta primers. Assay used: immunoSEQ multiplex PCR; TCRdb lists only in-frame clones, some missing. Counted here are 50,000 to 65,000 clones, 65% to 75% occurring once; the ten biggest clones make up more than 20%. The sequenced material came from PBMCs. The source of these receptors is a man aged 45-65 years in good health and CMV-seropositive.

The chain joins TRBV10-1 to TRBJ1-5, with a possible D match to TRBD1 (5 bases). V was trimmed by 6 bases and J by 6 bases, leaving 12 bases between them. The germline gives CDR1 WNHNN, CDR2 SYGVQD (reference sequence). There are 13 residues in the CDR3. The CDR3 DNA reads as TGCGCCAGCAGCCAGGGAAGAGGTCAGCCCCAGCATTTT. Its translation: CASSQGRGQPQHF.

The rearrangement uses TRBV27 and TRBJ1-2, with D perhaps TRBD1 (6 bases). Germline loops: CDR1 MNHEY, CDR2 SMNVEV (reference sequence). V was shortened by 0 bases and J by 8 bases, with 13 bases between the two germline ends. The CDR3 is made up of 14 amino acids. The CDR3 here is CASSLSRGAGGYTF. The CDR3 coding sequence is TGTGCCAGCAGTTTATCCCGGGGGGCAGGGGGCTACACCTTC.

In its sample, this clone was seen a few times. The chain uses TRBV7-6 and TRBJ1-1; D is ambiguous. The germline V gene encodes CDR1 SGHVS and CDR2 FNYEAQ. The CDR3 has 13 amino acids. V dropped 1 base and J dropped 3 bases, with 6 bases sitting between them. The CDR3 DNA reads TGTGCCAGCAGCTTAGGGGAGTACACTGAAGCTTTCTTT. Translating it yields CASSLGEYTEAFF.

The chain is built from TRBV5-1 and TRBJ2-5; TRBD2 is a possible D gene (5 bases). This CDR3 comprises 12 residues. Germline loops: CDR1 SGHRS, CDR2 YFSETQ. V dropped 6 bases and J dropped 3 bases, with 9 bases sitting between them. CDR3 sequence reads: CASKEREETQYF. CDR3 DNA: TGCGCCAGCAAGGAGAGGGAAGAGACCCAGTACTTC.

The V gene is TRBV12-5, the J gene TRBJ2-5, with no clear D. This CDR3 region has 14 residues. Trimming removed 6 bases at V and 4 bases at J, with 15 bases between. Germline V gene sequence: CDR1 LGHNT, CDR2 FRNRAP. This CDR3 reads CASGSLGVSETQYF. The CDR3 bases are TGTGCTAGTGGGTCCCTAGGAGTTTCAGAGACCCAGTACTTC.

The V gene is TRBV6-6, the J gene TRBJ1-2; D call uncertain. Germline V lookup: CDR1 MNHNY, CDR2 SVGAGI (reference sequence). V was trimmed by 3 bases and J by 0 bases, leaving 5 bases between them. The CDR3 sequence is 13 residues long. The CDR3: CASSYESNYGYTF. DNA of the CDR3: TGTGCCAGCAGTTATGAGTCTAACTATGGCTACACCTTC.

This sequence joins TRBV15 and TRBJ2-2, with 7 bases lining up with TRBD1. V lost 3 bases to trimming and J lost 1 base; unmatched junction nucleotides: 5. The germline V gene has CDR1 LNHNV and CDR2 YYDKDF (reference sequence). The CDR3 loop spans 16 amino acids. This chain's CDR3 is CATSSYRGRNTGELFF. The CDR3 nucleotides are TGTGCCACCAGCAGCTACAGGGGCCGGAACACCGGGGAGCTGTTTTTT.

The chain carries TRBV5-1 and TRBJ2-7; D possibly corresponds to TRBD1 (6 bases). The CDR3 runs 14 residues. Trimming shortened V by 7 bases and J by 2 bases, and 16 bases separated the two germline ends. The V gene's germline CDR1 is SGHRS and CDR2 YFSETQ. As DNA, the CDR3 is TGCGCCAGCTCTACAAGGCCAGGGGCCTACGAGCAGTACTTC. This translates into CASSTRPGAYEQYF.

This chain connects TRBV7-3 to TRBJ2-5; D is possibly TRBD1 (6 bases). Germline CDR1 and CDR2: SGHTA and FQGTGA. V lost 2 bases to trimming and J lost 0 bases, with 10 bases between them. CDR3 length: 15 residues. CDR3 residues: CASSLGGTNQETQYF. The CDR3 DNA reads as TGTGCCAGCAGCTTAGGTGGGACAAACCAAGAGACCCAGTACTTC.

The chain carries TRBV30 and TRBJ1-1, with 10 bases that match TRBD1. The ends lost 0 bases at V and 4 bases at J; junction bases unmatched: 14. There are 18 residues in the CDR3. Germline CDR1 and CDR2: GTSNPN and SVGIG (reference sequence). DNA for the CDR3: TGTGCCTGGAGTGTACCCTACCGGGACAGGGGTAGGGGCACTGAAGCTTTCTTT. Its translation is CAWSVPYRDRGRGTEAFF.

The chain is built from TRBV28 and TRBJ1-2; D gene unclear. The CDR3 is 14 amino acids. The V gene's germline CDR1 is MDHEN and CDR2 SYDVKM. V dropped 1 base and J dropped 2 bases, with 8 bases sitting between them. In DNA, the CDR3 is TGTGCCAGCAGTTTATACCCAGGCAACTATGGCTACACCTTC. Translation: CASSLYPGNYGYTF.

The chain joins TRBV27 to TRBJ2-7, with 9 nucleotides matching TRBD2. Germline V gives CDR1 MNHEY, CDR2 SMNVEV (reference sequence). This CDR3 contains 15 residues. J was trimmed by 3 bases and V by 3 bases; bases with no gene match: 6. The CDR3 DNA sequence: TGTGCCAGCAGTTTCCCAGCGGGAGGATTCTACGAGCAGTACTTC. Its translation: CASSFPAGGFYEQYF.

Concerning this clone: The junction departs from germline at one end; a sequencing error may be responsible. The J gene is TRBJ1-1, the V gene TRBV19, with no clear D. This CDR3 is built from 12 residues. Germline CDR1 reads LNHDA; CDR2 reads SQIVND (reference sequence). CDR3 amino acids: CASETRNAEAFF. The CDR3 DNA reads TGTGCCAGCGAAACTAGGAACGCTGAAGCTTTCTTT.

This clone appeared a single time. The genes are TRBV6-1 and TRBJ1-4; maybe TRBD1 (6 bases). V shed 3 bases and J shed 7 bases, with 12 bases lying between them. Germline lookup yields CDR1 MNHNS and CDR2 SASEGT. The CDR3 is 14 residues long. DNA of the CDR3: TGTGCCAGCAGTGAGGGGCAGGGGTTTGAAAAACTGTTTTTT. The encoded protein is CASSEGQGFEKLFF.

The chain links TRBV5-1 to TRBJ2-2; D possibly corresponds to TRBD2 (5 bases). The V gene lost 7 bases and the J gene lost 4 bases, with 14 bases spanning the gap. Per germline, CDR1 SGHRS and CDR2 YFSETQ. CDR3 length: 14 residues. The CDR3 DNA reads as TGCGCCAGCGGCCTTAGTCGGGGCACCGGGGAGCTGTTTTTT. Translated, it gives CASGLSRGTGELFF.

The chain is built from TRBV25-1 and TRBJ2-2, with D possibly being TRBD1 (5 bases). V was shortened by 4 bases and J by 4 bases, with 13 bases between the two germline ends. The CDR3 sequence is 15 residues long. Germline V gene sequence: CDR1 MGHDK, CDR2 SYGVNS. Written as DNA, the CDR3 is TGTGCCAGCAGTGTGGGGCGGTATGCCACCGGGGAGCTGTTTTTT. This translates into CASSVGRYATGELFF.